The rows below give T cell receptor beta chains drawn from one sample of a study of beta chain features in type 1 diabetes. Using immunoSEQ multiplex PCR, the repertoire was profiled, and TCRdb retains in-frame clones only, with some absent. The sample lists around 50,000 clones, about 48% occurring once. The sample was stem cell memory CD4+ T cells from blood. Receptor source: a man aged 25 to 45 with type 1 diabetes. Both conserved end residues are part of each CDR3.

CDR3 protein: CASSPSGTGYNEQFF
J gene: TRBJ2-1
V gene: TRBV7-2

CDR3 protein: CASSGGQDGGYTF
J gene: TRBJ1-2
V gene: TRBV5-1

CDR3 protein: CASRTGDTDTQYF
J gene: TRBJ2-3
V gene: TRBV5-1

CDR3 protein: CASSLVGQGSGYTF
J gene: TRBJ1-2
V gene: TRBV11-2

CDR3 protein: CASSIQGAREQYF
J gene: TRBJ2-7
V gene: TRBV18

CDR3 protein: CASSLSHRAATQYF
J gene: TRBJ2-5
V gene: TRBV28

CDR3 protein: CASSSGGPEQYF
J gene: TRBJ2-7
V gene: TRBV27

CDR3 protein: CASSSPQFYEQYF
J gene: TRBJ2-7
V gene: TRBV6-6

CDR3 protein: CASSLIQAGQETQYF
J gene: TRBJ2-5
V gene: TRBV5-6

CDR3 protein: CASSQGYQGSLYEQYF
J gene: TRBJ2-7
V gene: TRBV4-3

CDR3 protein: CATLQGDTQYF
J gene: TRBJ2-3
V gene: TRBV10-3

CDR3 protein: CASSPRTSGPYEQYF
J gene: TRBJ2-7
V gene: TRBV6-1

CDR3 protein: CASSYQPGQGYNEQFF
J gene: TRBJ2-1
V gene: TRBV7-9

CDR3 protein: CASSLGGGKPQHF
J gene: TRBJ1-5
V gene: TRBV5-5

CDR3 protein: CSVEVVRGAETQYF
J gene: TRBJ2-5
V gene: TRBV29-1

CDR3 protein: CASSPTTGVGETQYF
J gene: TRBJ2-5
V gene: TRBV18

CDR3 protein: CAWSMGRYTEAFF
J gene: TRBJ1-1
V gene: TRBV30

CDR3 protein: CASSPRTSGTTYEQYF
J gene: TRBJ2-7
V gene: TRBV9

CDR3 protein: CASNQKRTDTQYF
J gene: TRBJ2-3
V gene: TRBV7-2

CDR3 protein: CASGGGPLTGELFF
J gene: TRBJ2-2
V gene: TRBV9

CDR3 protein: CASSFLTGANVLTF
J gene: TRBJ2-6
V gene: TRBV5-8

CDR3 protein: CASSPLAGFINEQFF
J gene: TRBJ2-1
V gene: TRBV11-2

CDR3 protein: CASSLFGRDRVYEQYF
J gene: TRBJ2-7
V gene: TRBV7-9

CDR3 protein: CASSLNLAGVSGELFF
J gene: TRBJ2-2
V gene: TRBV14

CDR3 protein: CASSADRNEQYF
J gene: TRBJ2-7
V gene: TRBV2

CDR3 protein: CASSPQGRGLTGELFF
J gene: TRBJ2-2
V gene: TRBV18

CDR3 protein: CASSLTRQGLADTQYF
J gene: TRBJ2-3
V gene: TRBV28

CDR3 protein: CASSLAVASGYQETQYF
J gene: TRBJ2-5
V gene: TRBV5-1

CDR3 protein: CASRPTSGSYEQYF
J gene: TRBJ2-7
V gene: TRBV19

CDR3 protein: CSAKPYTEAFF
J gene: TRBJ1-1
V gene: TRBV20-1

CDR3 protein: CASSSGQPNTEAFF
J gene: TRBJ1-1
V gene: TRBV18

CDR3 protein: CASLRDRGRNEQFF
J gene: TRBJ2-1
V gene: TRBV30

CDR3 protein: CASSYSVSTDTQYF
J gene: TRBJ2-3
V gene: TRBV28

CDR3 protein: CASSPRQSSGNTIYF
J gene: TRBJ1-3
V gene: TRBV27

CDR3 protein: CASSPWAGGRNNEQFF
J gene: TRBJ2-1
V gene: TRBV18

CDR3 protein: CASRVGTMNTEAFF
J gene: TRBJ1-1
V gene: TRBV6-1

CDR3 protein: CASMDIGASGANVLTF
J gene: TRBJ2-6
V gene: TRBV19

CDR3 protein: CASSLGTGPINEQFF
J gene: TRBJ2-1
V gene: TRBV5-1

CDR3 protein: CASSSPGLAVYEQYF
J gene: TRBJ2-7
V gene: TRBV28

CDR3 protein: CASTPGVQGIYGYTF
J gene: TRBJ1-2
V gene: TRBV28

CDR3 protein: CASSQDAQGFRDTIYF
J gene: TRBJ1-3
V gene: TRBV4-1